Listed below are T cell receptor beta chains from one sample, sequenced in a study of T cell responses to AZD1222 COVID-19 vaccine. TCRdb keeps only in-frame clones here, not all; method: immunoSEQ multiplex PCR. The data show about 170,000 clones, 80% to 90% seen once. The sample was peripheral blood, taken on day 0 of AZD1222 vaccination. The receptors here all came from an adult in good health. The CDR3 runs from the conserved cysteine through the conserved F or W. A D gene is named only where the DNA matches it firmly. Part of the rows lack a size; the others show once, few, many or a class for expanded clones.

V	D	size	J	CDR3	DNA
TRBV7-2	-	-	TRBJ1-5	CASSERSNQPQHF	TGTGCCAGCAGCGAACGGAGCAATCAGCCCCAGCATTTT
TRBV6-5	TRBD2	-	TRBJ2-3	CASSLAGVPDTQYF	TGTGCCAGCAGTTTAGCGGGGGTTCCCGATACGCAGTATTTT
TRBV7-9	-	-	TRBJ2-2	CASSLASGELFF	TGTGCCAGCAGCTTAGCTAGCGGGGAGCTGTTTTTT
TRBV10-2	-	-	TRBJ1-1	CASSEIRPQGLNTEAFF	TGCGCCAGCAGTGAGATCCGCCCGCAGGGGCTGAACACTGAAGCTTTCTTT
TRBV7-2	-	once	TRBJ1-2	CASRGGPRNYGYTF	TGTGCCAGCAGGGGGGGGCCCCGGAACTATGGCTACACCTTC
TRBV9	-	few	TRBJ2-5	CASSVGLASETQYF	TGTGCCAGCAGCGTCGGACTGGCGTCGGAGACCCAGTACTTC
TRBV3-1/TRBV3-2	-	-	TRBJ2-5	CASSQGPVARETQYF	TGTGCCAGCAGCCAAGGGCCGGTAGCGAGGGAGACCCAGTACTTC
TRBV7-9	TRBD2	-	TRBJ2-2	CASSLASGGAGELFF	TGTGCCAGCAGCTTAGCTAGCGGGGGCGCCGGGGAGCTGTTTTTT
TRBV28	-	-	TRBJ2-2	CASRPTSLGTGELFF	TGTGCCAGCAGACCGACTAGTCTTGGCACCGGGGAGCTGTTTTTT
TRBV7-9	-	-	TRBJ2-7	CASSGLKAVPYEQYF	TGTGCCAGCAGCGGATTAAAGGCTGTACCCTACGAGCAGTACTTC
TRBV4-3	-	-	TRBJ2-7	CASSQVGGQVSSYEQYF	TGCGCCAGCAGCCAAGTGGGAGGACAGGTTTCTTCCTACGAGCAGTACTTC
TRBV7-9	-	-	TRBJ1-4	CASSWGGSNEKLFF	TGTGCCAGCAGCTGGGGGGGAAGTAATGAAAAACTGTTTTTT
TRBV6-5	TRBD2	-	TRBJ2-3	CASSRSGGTDTQYF	TGTGCCAGCAGTCGTAGCGGGGGCACAGATACGCAGTATTTT
TRBV4-3	-	-	TRBJ1-6	CASSQVARVVRSPLHF	TGCGCCAGCAGCCAAGTGGCGAGGGTGGTTAGGTCACCCCTCCACTTT
TRBV3-1/TRBV3-2	-	-	TRBJ2-3	CASSKGGGSTDTQYF	TGTGCCAGCAGCAAAGGGGGGGGAAGCACAGATACGCAGTATTTT
TRBV24-1	TRBD1	once	TRBJ1-5	CATGGQGLGQPQHF	TGTGCCACCGGCGGACAGGGGCTAGGTCAGCCCCAGCATTTT
TRBV6-6	TRBD1	-	TRBJ2-7	CASTSPGQGTYEQYF	TGTGCCAGCACTTCACCGGGACAGGGGACCTACGAGCAGTACTTC
TRBV2	-	-	TRBJ1-6	CASMAAAYNSPLHF	TGTGCCAGCATGGCGGCAGCTTATAATTCACCCCTCCACTTT
TRBV27	-	few	TRBJ1-1	CASSRRGTAYMNTEAFF	TGTGCCAGCAGTCGCCGAGGTACGGCCTACATGAACACTGAAGCTTTCTTT
TRBV13	TRBD2	-	TRBJ2-5	CASRVAGGPETQYF	TGTGCCAGCAGGGTAGCGGGGGGGCCAGAGACCCAGTACTTC
TRBV5-1	-	-	TRBJ2-2	CASSGGRGYPGELFF	TGCGCCAGCAGCGGGGGTAGGGGATACCCCGGGGAGCTGTTTTTT
TRBV3-1/TRBV3-2	-	-	TRBJ1-2	CASSQDLSGYGYTF	TGTGCCAGCAGCCAAGATCTATCAGGCTATGGCTACACCTTC
TRBV7-9	-	-	TRBJ1-5	CASSLSVQPQHF	TGTGCCAGCAGCTTATCAGTTCAGCCCCAGCATTTT
TRBV27	TRBD1	-	TRBJ1-6	CASSLYRGGSPLHF	TGTGCCAGCAGTTTATACAGGGGTGGTTCACCCCTCCACTTT
TRBV4-1	-	-	TRBJ2-7	CASSQAHPYEQYF	TGCGCCAGCAGCCAAGCACACCCTTACGAGCAGTACTTC
TRBV7-9	-	-	TRBJ1-2	CASSLEVRAF	TGTGCCAGCAGCTTAGAAGTTAGGGCCTTC
TRBV11-3	-	-	TRBJ2-2	CASRESWAGELFF	TGTGCCAGCAGGGAGTCATGGGCCGGGGAGCTGTTTTTT
TRBV27	-	once	TRBJ2-7	CASSTSQGSYEQYF	TGTGCCAGCAGTACCTCACAGGGCTCCTACGAGCAGTACTTC
TRBV7-8	TRBD1	few	TRBJ2-7	CASSRQGQGFYEQYF	TGTGCCAGCAGCCGGCAAGGACAGGGGTTCTACGAGCAGTACTTC
TRBV18	-	-	TRBJ2-7	CASSPGYSYEQYF	TGTGCCAGCTCACCCGGTTATTCCTACGAGCAGTACTTC
TRBV28	-	-	TRBJ2-2	CASSFRVTGELFF	TGTGCCAGCAGTTTCCGAGTCACCGGGGAGCTGTTTTTT
TRBV7-8	-	-	TRBJ2-2	CASSLSPTGNTGELFF	TGTGCCAGCAGCTTATCTCCGACAGGCAACACCGGGGAGCTGTTTTTT
TRBV4-1	-	-	TRBJ1-1	CASSPFGRGTEAFF	TGCGCCAGCAGCCCATTCGGCAGGGGTACTGAAGCTTTCTTT
TRBV5-8	TRBD1	-	TRBJ1-1	CASLQLSLRTGDTEAFF	TGTGCCAGCCTTCAGTTGTCCCTACGGACAGGGGACACTGAAGCTTTCTTT
TRBV7-9	TRBD1	-	TRBJ2-7	CASSSDRVYEQYF	TGTGCCAGCAGCTCGGACAGGGTGTACGAGCAGTACTTC
TRBV9	-	-	TRBJ2-2	CASSVGGGTGELFF	TGTGCCAGCAGCGTAGGGGGCGGTACCGGGGAGCTGTTTTTT
TRBV7-9	TRBD1	-	TRBJ2-3	CASSILYTGDTQYF	TGTGCCAGCAGCATACTTTATACAGGGGACACGCAGTATTTT
TRBV6-5	-	-	TRBJ2-1	CASSYARGGNEQFF	TGTGCCAGCAGTTACGCCAGGGGTGGCAATGAGCAGTTCTTC
TRBV4-1	-	-	TRBJ2-3	CASSQAAEITDTQYF	TGCGCCAGCAGCCAAGCGGCGGAAATCACAGATACGCAGTATTTT
TRBV18	TRBD1	-	TRBJ1-5	CASSPSGDRAQPQHF	TGTGCCAGCTCACCATCTGGGGACAGGGCTCAGCCCCAGCATTTT
TRBV5-4	-	-	TRBJ2-5	CASSARQTSQETQYF	TGTGCCAGCAGCGCAAGACAGACATCCCAAGAGACCCAGTACTTC
TRBV27	TRBD1	-	TRBJ2-7	CASSLSSGTVTYEQYF	TGTGCCAGCAGTTTATCGTCGGGGACAGTTACCTACGAGCAGTACTTC
TRBV12-3/TRBV12-4	TRBD1	-	TRBJ2-7	CASSRQTGYEQYF	TGTGCCAGCAGTCGCCAGACAGGGTACGAGCAGTACTTC
TRBV4-1	-	-	TRBJ1-5	CASSQPGEELAQPQHF	TGCGCCAGCAGCCAGCCAGGGGAGGAGTTGGCTCAGCCCCAGCATTTT
TRBV11-2	TRBD2	-	TRBJ2-2	CASIGTTNTGELFF	TGTGCCAGCATAGGGACTACCAACACCGGGGAGCTGTTTTTT
TRBV12-3/TRBV12-4	-	-	TRBJ2-1	CASSLYANEQFF	TGTGCCAGCAGTTTATACGCCAATGAGCAGTTCTTC
TRBV15	TRBD2	-	TRBJ2-3	CATSLAGTNTDTQYF	TGTGCCACCAGTTTAGCGGGGACTAACACAGATACGCAGTATTTT
TRBV5-4	TRBD2	-	TRBJ2-7	CASSAGTSVGPYEQYF	TGTGCCAGCAGCGCAGGGACTAGCGTAGGTCCATACGAGCAGTACTTC
TRBV18	-	-	TRBJ2-6	CASSPPGSSGANVLTF	TGTGCCAGCTCGCCCCCCGGGTCCTCTGGGGCCAACGTCCTGACTTTC
TRBV30	-	-	TRBJ1-3	CAWGKEAISGNTIYF	TGTGCCTGGGGCAAGGAGGCCATCTCTGGAAACACCATATATTTT
TRBV7-9	TRBD2	-	TRBJ2-1	CASSFGAGVYNEQFF	TGTGCCAGCAGCTTTGGGGCGGGGGTCTACAATGAGCAGTTCTTC
TRBV20-1	-	-	TRBJ1-5	CKGGNQPQHF	TGCAAGGGGGGCAATCAGCCCCAGCATTTT